This T cell receptor beta chain originates from a study of T cells in Graves' hyperthyroidism and ophthalmopathy. This clonotype was seen a handful of times. Its matching antigen is unknown. From germline, CDR1 is GTSNPN and CDR2 SVGIG (reference sequence). This CDR3 is 15 amino acids long. With V trimmed by 3 bases and J by 4 bases, 4 bases remained unmatched. Using RNA transcripts as the source, TCR beta CDR3 regions were amplified. Using the HTBI primer set, a first-round RT-PCR was run on the TCR CDR3. TCRdb used MiXCR to reprocess the multiplex PCR reads, holding one entry per CDR3 protein. Of 250,000 or so distinct CDR3 sequences in the sample, roughly 15% were seen once. Study findings and constraints: In validation, the model predicted ophthalmopathy. These predictions came a median approximately six months before onset.

Sequencing used blood. The rearrangement uses TRBV30 and TRBJ1-3; 12 positions match TRBD1. The clonotype was recovered from a woman in her fifties or sixties with Graves' hyperthyroidism that later progressed to Graves' ophthalmopathy. The CDR3 reads CAWRRDRGPGNTIYF. The CDR3 DNA sequence: TGTGCCTGGAGGAGGGACAGGGGGCCAGGAAACACCATATATTTT.